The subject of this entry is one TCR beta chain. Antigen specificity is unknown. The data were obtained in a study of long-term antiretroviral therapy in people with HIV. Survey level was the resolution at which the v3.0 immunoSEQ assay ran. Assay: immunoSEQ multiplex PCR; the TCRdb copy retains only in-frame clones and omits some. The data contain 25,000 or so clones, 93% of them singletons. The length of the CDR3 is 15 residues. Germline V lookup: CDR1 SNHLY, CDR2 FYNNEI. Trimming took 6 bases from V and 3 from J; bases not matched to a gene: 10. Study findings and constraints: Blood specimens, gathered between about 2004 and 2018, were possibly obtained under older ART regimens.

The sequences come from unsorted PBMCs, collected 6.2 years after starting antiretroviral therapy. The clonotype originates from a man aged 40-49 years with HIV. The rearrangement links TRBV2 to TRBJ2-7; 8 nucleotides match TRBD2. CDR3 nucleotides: TGTGCCAGCAGCGGGGGGGGTAGAGCCTTCTACGAGCAGTACTTC. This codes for CASSGGGRAFYEQYF.